The 30 T cell receptor beta chains below come from one sample, sequenced in a study of blood T cell repertoires in COVID-19. The data were produced by immunoSEQ multiplex PCR, yet TCRdb's version contains in-frame clones alone and is incomplete. Counted here are roughly 260,000 clones, roughly 85% occurring once; the ten biggest clones make up approximately 1.9%. The sequenced sample consisted of PBMCs or T cells enriched from blood (not recorded which). The receptor source for this set is a woman in her 50s who had recovered from COVID-19.

This clone showed up just once. The V call is TRBV12-5, the J call TRBJ1-5; 11 bases are a match to TRBD1. CDR3 length: 15 residues. Germline CDR1 is LGHNT and CDR2 is FRNRAP. Germline trimming cut 7 bases from V and 6 bases from J; bases unmatched to any gene: 8. This CDR3 is CASARGGQGVQPQHF. Written as DNA, the CDR3 is TGTGCTAGTGCCCGCGGGGGACAGGGGGTTCAGCCCCAGCATTTT.

This chain joins TRBV3-1 (or the pseudogene TRBV3-2) and TRBJ1-3, with TRBD1 as a possible D gene (5 bases). This CDR3 spans 13 amino acids. Trimming left V 5 bases short and J 11 bases short, with 16 bases between. Germline V gene data show CDR1 as LGHDT and CDR2 as YNNKEL (reference sequence). The CDR3, as DNA: TGTGCCAGCAGCTACGGCAGGGAAATGGCCATATATTTT. This encodes CASSYGREMAIYF.

The chain joins TRBV9 to TRBJ2-1, with TRBD2 matching over 14 bases. The CDR3 consists of 21 residues. Trimming at V came to 4 bases and at J to 2 bases, leaving 17 bases not matched to a gene. Per the germline V gene, CDR1 is SGDLS and CDR2 is YYNGEE. The CDR3 nucleotides read TGTGCCAGCAGCACCCGGGACAGCGGTGGGACTAGCGGGGGACCCTACAATGAGCAGTTCTTC. Protein product: CASSTRDSGGTSGGPYNEQFF.

This sequence joins TRBV2 and TRBJ2-3, with TRBD2 matching 7 bases. The CDR3 is made up of 14 amino acids. In germline, CDR1 is SNHLY, CDR2 FYNNEI. With 3 bases clipped from V and 3 bases from J, the junction kept 3 bases outside the gene matches. CDR3 sequence: CASSEPSGTDTQYF. The CDR3 DNA is TGTGCCAGCAGTGAGCCTAGCGGTACAGATACGCAGTATTTT.

V usage is TRBV11-2 and J usage is TRBJ1-1, with unresolved D. The CDR3 has 14 residues. Germline values: CDR1 SGHAT, CDR2 FQNNGV. The V and J ends lost 2 bases and 1 base respectively, with 8 bases between them. The CDR3 DNA sequence: TGTGCCAGCAGCTTAAACACGGGGAACACTGAAGCTTTCTTT. This codes for CASSLNTGNTEAFF.

The chain is built from TRBV28 and TRBJ2-2, with 10 bases lining up with TRBD1. There are 15 residues in the CDR3. Germline V gene lookup returns CDR1 MDHEN and CDR2 SYDVKM. V was pared by 2 bases and J by 5 bases, with 2 bases of the junction left unmatched. The CDR3 spells CASSLGTGVTGELFF. CDR3 DNA sequence: TGTGCCAGCAGTTTAGGGACAGGGGTTACCGGGGAGCTGTTTTTT.

This clone was recorded once. The chain joins TRBV29-1 to TRBJ1-2; no firm D call. The ends were cut back, 6 bases at V and 0 bases at J, with 11 bases in the middle. Germline lookup yields CDR1 SQVTM and CDR2 ANQGSEA. The length of the CDR3 is 13 residues. The CDR3 DNA reads TGCAGCGTATCGGGATTAGCTAACTATGGCTACACCTTC. Protein product: CSVSGLANYGYTF.

The rearrangement links TRBV28 to TRBJ1-1, with D possibly being TRBD1 (5 bases). From germline, CDR1 is MDHEN and CDR2 SYDVKM. Trimming shortened V by 10 bases and J by 2 bases, and 20 bases separated the two germline ends. There are 15 residues in the CDR3. CDR3 nucleotide sequence: TGTGCCACCTCTAGCGGTGGGGGTCTCAACACTGAAGCTTTCTTT. Protein sequence: CATSSGGGLNTEAFF.

V and J are TRBV6-5 and TRBJ2-7, with D perhaps matching TRBD2 (5 bases). The CDR3 is made up of 12 amino acids. Trimming took off 5 bases at V and 10 bases at J, with 15 bases between the two ends. Germline V gene data show CDR1 as MNHEY and CDR2 as SVGAGI. CDR3 loop: CASSQLTGSQYF. DNA for the CDR3: TGTGCCAGCAGTCAACTTACGGGGTCTCAGTACTTC.

The rearrangement uses TRBV28 and TRBJ1-1, with D uncertain. This CDR3 comprises 14 residues. Germline loops: CDR1 MDHEN, CDR2 SYDVKM. Trimming removed 1 base at V and 5 bases at J, with 11 bases between. The CDR3 coding sequence is TGTGCCAGCAGTTTATCAGGCGGGCTGACTGAAGCTTTCTTT. Its protein product is CASSLSGGLTEAFF.

Here the CDR3 DNA reads TGTGCCAGCAGTTACTCACGGACTAGCCTCGAGCAGTACTTC. Its translation is CASSYSRTSLEQYF. The chain carries TRBV6-5 and TRBJ2-7; 8 bases map to TRBD2. The junction had 4 bases not matched to a gene; V was cut back by 0 bases and J by 6 bases. Per the germline V gene, CDR1 is MNHEY and CDR2 is SVGAGI. This CDR3 comprises 14 residues.

The chain couples TRBV19 to TRBJ1-5; the match to TRBD1 covers 9 bases. The V segment lost 1 base and the J segment 2 bases; nucleotides outside the gene matches: 3. CDR1 is LNHDA and CDR2 is SQIVND in the germline V gene (reference sequence). The CDR3 extends over 16 amino acids. CDR3 DNA: TGTGCCAGTAGTATAGTTAGGACAGGGGGCAATCAGCCCCAGCATTTT. The encoded protein is CASSIVRTGGNQPQHF.

The V call is TRBV19, the J call TRBJ2-2; possibly TRBD2 for D (5 bases). CDR1 and CDR2 from the germline V gene are LNHDA and SQIVND (reference sequence). The germline V and J ends were trimmed by 4 bases and 4 bases, with 16 bases remaining between them. This CDR3 has 16 residues. CDR3 loop: CASSNRGQAPTGELFF. CDR3 coding DNA: TGTGCCAGTAGTAATCGCGGGCAGGCACCCACCGGGGAGCTGTTTTTT.

V gene TRBV5-4 combines with J gene TRBJ1-2, with TRBD1 identical over 11 bases. Losses at the gene ends were 4 bases for V and 4 bases for J; bases not matched to a gene: 9. This CDR3 is 16 amino acids long. Germline V gene sequence: CDR1 SGHNT, CDR2 YYREEE (reference sequence). CDR3 sequence reads: CASSVRSGTGGYGYTF. The CDR3 coding sequence is TGTGCCAGCAGCGTCAGATCCGGGACAGGGGGCTATGGCTACACCTTC.

The chain joins TRBV28 to TRBJ1-6, with D possibly TRBD1 on 6 matching bases. The CDR3 loop spans 15 amino acids. V was cut by 2 bases and J by 6 bases, with 11 bases left in between. Germline V gives CDR1 MDHEN, CDR2 SYDVKM. The chain's CDR3 is CASSLEGVLNSPLHF. CDR3 sequence (DNA): TGTGCCAGCAGTTTAGAGGGGGTCCTTAATTCACCCCTCCACTTT.

This chain links TRBV28 with TRBJ1-2, with D maybe TRBD1 (5 bases). In germline, CDR1 is MDHEN, CDR2 SYDVKM. The V gene lost 4 bases and the J gene lost 4 bases, with 28 bases spanning the gap. This CDR3 spans 19 amino acids. The CDR3 DNA reads TGTGCCAGCAGTTCCCCTTCTACCCCGGACAAAACCCGTTCCTATGGCTACACCTTC. This codes for CASSSPSTPDKTRSYGYTF.

This sequence joins TRBV24-1 and TRBJ2-5; TRBD2 matches at 7 bases. Trimming at V came to 4 bases and at J to 9 bases, leaving 13 bases not matched to a gene. Germline V gene lookup returns CDR1 KGHDR and CDR2 SFDVKD. CDR3 length: 15 amino acids. The CDR3, as DNA: TGTGCCACCAGTGACCCGCGTAGCGGGCAGGGAGCCCAGTACTTC. Its translation is CATSDPRSGQGAQYF.

The chain is built from TRBV6-2 or TRBV6-3 and TRBJ1-6; 7 nucleotides agree with TRBD1. Trimming cost V 6 bases and J 6 bases; bases outside gene matches: 5. The germline V gene encodes CDR1 MNHEY and CDR2 SVGEGT. This CDR3 is built from 14 residues. The DNA for the CDR3 is TGTGCCAGCAGCGAATACAGGGGTAATTCACCCCTCCACTTT. Its translation: CASSEYRGNSPLHF.

V gene TRBV6-1 combines with J gene TRBJ1-1; D is unresolved. The germline CDR1 and CDR2 sequences are MNHNS and SASEGT. The CDR3 is 16 amino acids. Trimming removed 0 bases at V and 8 bases at J, with 19 bases between. Here the CDR3 DNA reads TGTGCCAGCAGTGAAGCGCTGGTGGGTCGGCAGGCAGAAGCTTTCTTT. It translates to CASSEALVGRQAEAFF.

The chain couples TRBV6-5 to TRBJ1-5; the match to TRBD1 covers 8 bases. Germline values: CDR1 MNHEY, CDR2 SVGAGI. V dropped 6 bases and J dropped 1; count of bases not matched to a gene: 5. The CDR3 runs to 15 residues. CDR3 DNA sequence: TGTGCCAGCAGCCGCGGACAGGGCAGCAATCAGCCCCAGCATTTT. This codes for CASSRGQGSNQPQHF.

The chain has TRBV6-5 and TRBJ1-1; D not resolved. This CDR3 spans 14 amino acids. Looked up from germline, CDR1 is MNHEY and CDR2 is SVGAGI. V was trimmed by 2 bases and J by 1 base, leaving 8 bases between them. The CDR3 region has the DNA TGTGCCAGCAGTTACGAGGGCGGGAACACTGAAGCTTTCTTT. It codes for CASSYEGGNTEAFF.

The chain employs TRBV2 and TRBJ1-2, with TRBD1 matching 7 bases. Germline V CDR1 and CDR2: SNHLY, FYNNEI. V lost 6 bases and J lost 4; bases outside the gene matches: 8. CDR3 length: 14 residues. CDR3 nucleotides: TGTGCCAGCAGCTCCGGGACAGAGCTCTATGGCTACACCTTC. Amino acids: CASSSGTELYGYTF.

The rearrangement uses TRBV6-5 and TRBJ1-1, with TRBD1 as a possible D gene (6 bases). V dropped 4 bases and J dropped 4 bases, with 13 bases sitting between them. CDR1 is MNHEY, CDR2 SVGAGI, per germline. The CDR3 contains 14 residues. CDR3 in DNA: TGTGCCAGCAGTTTCAGGGGAAGGGGCACTGAAGCTTTCTTT. Translated: CASSFRGRGTEAFF.

This clone was observed a single time. The genes are TRBV6-4 and TRBJ2-6; TRBD1 is a possible D gene (5 bases). V lost 5 bases, J lost 4 bases, and 12 bases lay in between. The CDR3 spans 15 residues. Germline V gene sequence: CDR1 MRHNA, CDR2 SNTAGT. CDR3: CASSSTGLGANVLTF. Written as DNA, the CDR3 is TGTGCCAGCAGTAGTACAGGTTTGGGGGCCAACGTCCTGACTTTC.

The chain uses TRBV28 and TRBJ1-6; 7 nucleotides align to TRBD1. The germline CDR1 and CDR2 sequences are MDHEN and SYDVKM. The CDR3 consists of 15 residues. The V and J ends lost 10 bases and 4 bases, in that order; junction bases with no gene match: 10. The CDR3 spells CATELGGQYNSPLHF. CDR3 in DNA: TGTGCCACCGAGCTAGGGGGACAGTATAATTCACCCCTCCACTTT.

The CDR3 protein is CASSLYREGYTF. The CDR3 nucleotides read TGCGCCAGCAGCCTCTACAGGGAAGGCTACACCTTC. V gene TRBV5-1 combines with J gene TRBJ1-2, with D possibly TRBD1 on 6 matching bases. Germline CDR1 SGHRS, CDR2 YFSETQ. The CDR3 is 12 amino acids. V was pared by 4 bases and J by 8 bases, with 12 bases between.

The rearrangement uses TRBV9 and TRBJ2-7, with 7 bases matching TRBD2. With V trimmed by 3 bases and J by 9 bases, 18 bases remained unmatched. Germline V gives CDR1 SGDLS, CDR2 YYNGEE. CDR3 length: 16 amino acids. CDR3 DNA: TGTGCCAGCAGCGAAACAGGCGGGAGACCTCAAGCTGGGCAGTACTTC. Protein: CASSETGGRPQAGQYF.

The chain combines TRBV18 with TRBJ2-3; TRBD2 aligns across 10 bases. The CDR3 runs to 16 residues. Germline V gene lookup returns CDR1 KGHSH and CDR2 LQKENI. V gave up 6 bases and J gave up 3 bases; unmatched junction bases: 9. The CDR3: CASSPAVAGGTDTQYF. CDR3 coding DNA: TGTGCCAGCTCCCCCGCGGTAGCGGGAGGTACAGATACGCAGTATTTT. Supplemented by reference TRBV18 and TRBJ2-3, the full variable domain reads NAGVMQNPRHLVRRRGQEARLRCSPMKGHSHVYWYRQLPEEGLKFMVYLQKENIIDESGMPKERFSAEFPKEGPSILRIQQVVRGDSAAYFCASSPAVAGGTDTQYFGPGTRLTVL.

Written as DNA, the CDR3 is TGCGCCAGCAGCTTGGCTTCGGACAGGGTCTACGAGCAGTACTTC. Protein: CASSLASDRVYEQYF. V gene TRBV5-1 combines with J gene TRBJ2-7; 8 bases agree with TRBD1. This CDR3 comprises 15 residues. V shed 0 bases, J shed 3 bases, and the junction held 5 bases outside the gene matches. Germline-derived CDR1 and CDR2 are SGHRS and YFSETQ.

The chain combines TRBV15 with TRBJ1-1, with TRBD1 as a possible D gene (5 bases). Germline V CDR1 and CDR2: LNHNV, YYDKDF (reference sequence). This CDR3 contains 14 residues. V lost 1 base, J lost 6 bases, and 12 bases lay in between. CDR3 loop: CATSRALGLAEAFF. The CDR3, as DNA: TGTGCCACCAGCAGAGCACTGGGACTCGCTGAAGCTTTCTTT. The full variable domain, rest sourced from reference TRBV15 and TRBJ1-1, is DAMVIQNPRYQVTQFGKPVTLSCSQTLNHNVMYWYQQKSSQAPKLLFHYYDKDFNNEADTPDNFQSRRPNTSFCFLDIRSPGLGDTAMYLCATSRALGLAEAFFGQGTRLTVV.